The 30 T cell receptor beta chains reported below all come from one sample, sequenced in a study of neurological immune-mediated disorders. TCRdb ran MiXCR on the 5' RACE reads and lists one entry per CDR3 protein. The sample lists around 48,000 distinct CDR3 sequences, 10% to 13% occurring once. The sample was PBMCs. All receptors come from a woman in her 40s with HTLV-1-associated myelopathy (HAM/TSP).

This clonotype was seen ten or more times. V and J are TRBV20-1 and TRBJ2-1; possible D gene TRBD2, 5 bases. With 1 base removed from V and 3 bases from J, the gap between germline ends came to 10 bases. The CDR3 covers 14 residues. The germline gives CDR1 DFQATT, CDR2 SNEGSKA (reference sequence). CDR3 protein: CSARGLASYNEQFF. In nucleotides, the CDR3 is TGCAGTGCTAGAGGCCTAGCAAGCTACAATGAGCAGTTCTTC.

This clonotype was observed many times. The CDR3 sequence: CASSPYDPFNTDTQYF. Here the CDR3 DNA reads TGCGCCAGCAGCCCCTATGACCCGTTCAACACAGATACGCAGTATTTT. V and J are TRBV5-1 and TRBJ2-3; unclear D gene. This CDR3 is 16 amino acids long. Germline lookup yields CDR1 SGHRS and CDR2 YFSETQ. The V end lost 4 bases, the J end lost 2 bases, and 17 bases lay between the germline ends.

This clonotype occurred many times. The chain employs TRBV7-2 and TRBJ1-6, with D tentatively TRBD1 (6 bases). Germline loops: CDR1 SGHTA, CDR2 FQGNSA. The CDR3 covers 15 residues. V dropped 1 base and J dropped 4 bases, with 8 bases sitting between them. The CDR3 protein is CASSLGQGYNSPLHF. In nucleotides, the CDR3 is TGTGCCAGCAGCTTAGGGCAGGGGTATAATTCACCCCTCCACTTT.

This clonotype was observed many times. J is TRBJ2-7 and V is TRBV20-1, with 7 nucleotides matching TRBD2. V was pared by 1 base and J by 3 bases, with 3 bases of the junction left unmatched. The CDR3 totals 13 residues. Germline V gene sequence: CDR1 DFQATT, CDR2 SNEGSKA (reference sequence). CDR3 in amino acids: CSARGLAGYEQYF. DNA for the CDR3: TGCAGTGCTAGAGGACTAGCCGGCTACGAGCAGTACTTC.

The rearrangement joins TRBV4-1 to TRBJ2-3; D is possibly TRBD1 (7 bases). The germline V and J ends were trimmed by 4 bases and 4 bases, with 12 bases remaining between them. This CDR3 comprises 14 residues. CDR1 and CDR2 from the germline V gene are MGHRA and YSYEKL. In DNA form, the CDR3 reads TGCGCCAGCAGCCCAGGGGGGTCCCCAGATACGCAGTATTTT. It is translated as CASSPGGSPDTQYF.

There are many counts of this clonotype. The chain carries TRBV2 and TRBJ2-3; maybe TRBD1 (6 bases). The CDR3 runs 15 residues. V was cut by 4 bases and J by 1 base, with 12 bases left in between. Germline CDR1 is SNHLY and CDR2 is FYNNEI. The CDR3: CASSGQGFGTDTQYF. CDR3 in DNA: TGTGCCAGCAGTGGTCAGGGGTTTGGCACAGATACGCAGTATTTT.

Many counts were recorded for this clonotype. The chain has TRBV12-3 or TRBV12-4 and TRBJ2-3; D is ambiguous. The CDR3 is 15 residues long. V lost 2 bases to trimming and J lost 4 bases, with 13 bases between them. CDR3 in amino acids: CASSLWGTAADTQYF. In DNA form, the CDR3 reads TGTGCCAGCAGTTTATGGGGAACAGCAGCAGATACGCAGTATTTT.

This clonotype was detected ten times or more. This sequence joins TRBV5-1 and TRBJ2-2; no reliable D call. The CDR3 consists of 15 residues. Between the trimmed V and J ends, which lost 0 bases and 1 base, there was a span of 7 bases. Germline V CDR1 and CDR2: SGHRS, YFSETQ. CDR3 residues: CASSLGPGNTGELFF. In DNA, the CDR3 is TGCGCCAGCAGCTTGGGGCCGGGGAACACCGGGGAGCTGTTTTTT.

This clonotype was found many times. The genes are TRBV20-1 and TRBJ2-7, with D perhaps matching TRBD1 (6 bases). The V and J ends lost 6 bases and 2 bases respectively, with 11 bases between them. CDR1 DFQATT and CDR2 SNEGSKA come from the germline V gene (reference sequence). The CDR3 length is 12 residues. In DNA form, the CDR3 reads TGCAGTGCCAAAGCAGGGGCCTACGAGCAGTACTTC. This codes for CSAKAGAYEQYF.

This clonotype was detected ten times or more. The chain employs TRBV5-1 and TRBJ2-7, with 7 bases that match TRBD1. CDR1 is SGHRS and CDR2 is YFSETQ in the germline V gene. This CDR3 spans 14 amino acids. The ends lost 2 bases at V and 3 bases at J; junction bases unmatched: 5. The CDR3 spells CASSFRDRFYEQYF. The CDR3 nucleotides are TGCGCCAGCAGCTTTAGGGACAGATTCTACGAGCAGTACTTC. The full variable domain, its missing parts supplied by reference TRBV5-1 and TRBJ2-7, is KAGVTQTPRYLIKTRGQQVTLSCSPISGHRSVSWYQQTPGQGLQFLFEYFSETQRNKGNFPGRFSGRQFSNSRSEMNVSTLELGDSALYLCASSFRDRFYEQYFGPGTRLTVT.

This clonotype was detected many times. V and J are TRBV3-1 and TRBJ2-1, with D hard to call. Germline V CDR1 and CDR2: LGHDT, YNNKEL (reference sequence). This CDR3 region has 12 residues. Trimming removed 6 bases from V and 10 bases from J, with 13 bases in between. The CDR3 DNA reads as TGTGCCAGCAGTCTGGCGGAGTCCGAGCAGTTCTTC. Amino acid sequence: CASSLAESEQFF.

Comment on this clonotype: A much larger clone sits a single nucleotide away, making a read error possible. The chain links TRBV7-9 to TRBJ2-1, with D perhaps TRBD2 (6 bases). Germline V CDR1 and CDR2: SEHNR, FQNEAQ (reference sequence). This CDR3 has 15 residues. Trimming stripped 5 bases from V and 9 bases from J, with 20 bases between. CDR3 DNA sequence: TGTGCCAGCAGCGAATACCGCGGACTACCCAGTGAGCAGTTCTTC. Its translation is CASSEYRGLPSEQFF.

This clonotype was seen ten or more times. The chain couples TRBV12-3 or TRBV12-4 to TRBJ2-7; 7 bases fit TRBD1. The ends lost 8 bases at V and 8 bases at J; junction bases unmatched: 9. CDR3 length equals 12 residues. For the CDR3, the DNA is TGTGCCAGCCGCATTCCGGGACAGCAGCAGTACTTC. It yields the protein CASRIPGQQQYF.

This clonotype was counted many times. V is TRBV7-8 and J is TRBJ2-2; a possible D gene is TRBD2 (5 bases). CDR1 SGHVS and CDR2 FQNEAQ come from the germline V gene. Trimming removed 3 bases from V and 2 bases from J, with 7 bases in between. The CDR3 consists of 14 residues. The CDR3 DNA reads TGTGCCAGCAGCTTGGGAGAAAACACCGGGGAGCTGTTTTTT. The encoded protein is CASSLGENTGELFF.

The chain recombines TRBV5-6 with TRBJ1-2; weak D call: TRBD1 (6 bases). Germline assignment: CDR1 SGHDT and CDR2 YYEEEE. This CDR3 comprises 16 residues. Trimming stripped 0 bases from V and 4 bases from J, with 16 bases between. The CDR3, as DNA: TGTGCCAGCAGCTTGGAATACCGGGGGGCTGGCTATGGCTACACCTTC. Translating it yields CASSLEYRGAGYGYTF.

This clonotype came up many times. The chain is built from TRBV28 and TRBJ1-5; 9 nucleotides align to TRBD1. Germline V gene data show CDR1 as MDHEN and CDR2 as SYDVKM. This CDR3 has 17 amino acids. V shed 5 bases, J shed 4 bases, and the junction held 12 bases outside the gene matches. The CDR3 loop reads CASSPTGGYGPNQPQHF. In DNA, the CDR3 is TGTGCCAGCAGTCCGACAGGGGGTTACGGTCCTAATCAGCCCCAGCATTTT.

This clonotype was detected many times. The chain combines TRBV6-5 with TRBJ2-2, with D uncertain. Trimming cost V 0 bases and J 0 bases, with 8 bases left between them. The germline gives CDR1 MNHEY, CDR2 SVGAGI. This CDR3 has 16 residues. CDR3 residues: CASSYSGPANTGELFF. The CDR3 DNA follows: TGTGCCAGCAGTTACTCAGGGCCCGCGAACACCGGGGAGCTGTTTTTT.

The rearrangement uses TRBV12-3 or TRBV12-4 and TRBJ1-6; D uncertain. CDR3 length: 14 amino acids. Trimming took 4 bases from V and 12 from J, leaving 16 bases between them. The CDR3 loop is CASSYLGVGLPLHF. The CDR3 DNA follows: TGTGCCAGCAGTTACCTAGGCGTTGGTTTACCCCTCCACTTT.

This clonotype was recorded many times. The chain employs TRBV28 and TRBJ1-1; 8 nucleotides match TRBD1. The CDR3 is made up of 12 amino acids. Germline values: CDR1 MDHEN, CDR2 SYDVKM. V trimming: 6 bases; J trimming: 10 bases; junction bases outside the gene matches: 7. CDR3 sequence (DNA): TGTGCCAGCAGCCCAATTGACAGGGGAGCTTTCTTT. Residues: CASSPIDRGAFF.

This clonotype was observed many times. The V call is TRBV20-1, the J call TRBJ2-7; no firm D call. CDR1 and CDR2 from the germline V gene are DFQATT and SNEGSKA (reference sequence). Trimming pared 7 bases from V and 6 bases from J, leaving 13 bases between. The CDR3 is 11 amino acids. The CDR3 DNA reads as TGCAGTGAATCAGATCCGGGCGAGCAGTACTTC. Its translation: CSESDPGEQYF.

Many counts were recorded for this clonotype. This rearrangement joins TRBV7-2 to TRBJ1-2; D remains ambiguous. Trimming stripped 1 base from V and 3 bases from J, with 21 bases between. Looked up from germline, CDR1 is SGHTA and CDR2 is FQGNSA. The CDR3 has 18 residues. The CDR3 sequence: CASSLGAHTIGSYYGYTF. The CDR3 nucleotides read TGTGCCAGCAGCTTAGGGGCACATACCATAGGGAGTTACTATGGCTACACCTTC.

In its sample, this clonotype was seen many times. The chain combines TRBV11-3 with TRBJ1-4; TRBD1 might be the D (5 bases). V lost 3 bases to trimming and J lost 0 bases, with 11 bases between them. CDR1 and CDR2 from the germline V gene are SGHNT and YENEEA. The CDR3 covers 16 residues. In DNA, the CDR3 is TGTGCCAGCAGCTTGGGGGTATCCTCAACTAATGAAAAACTGTTTTTT. The encoded protein is CASSLGVSSTNEKLFF.

Many counts were recorded for this clonotype. The chain couples TRBV6-5 to TRBJ2-7; 8 bases match TRBD1. Germline-derived CDR1 and CDR2 are MNHEY and SVGAGI. V lost 4 bases to trimming and J lost 2 bases; unmatched junction nucleotides: 7. The CDR3 has 15 amino acids. This CDR3 reads CASSSLTGDPYEQYF. The CDR3 region has the DNA TGTGCCAGCAGTTCCCTGACAGGGGACCCCTACGAGCAGTACTTC.

This clonotype occurred many times. The CDR3 DNA is TGTGCCATCGCCGGGGGAACTAATGAAAAACTGTTTTTT. It specifies CAIAGGTNEKLFF. V is TRBV10-3 and J is TRBJ1-4; D perhaps matches TRBD1 (5 bases). CDR3 length: 13 amino acids. Trimming removed 8 bases at V and 1 base at J, with 8 bases between. CDR1 and CDR2 from the germline V gene are ENHRY and SYGVKD.

There are many counts of this clonotype. V gene TRBV5-6 combines with J gene TRBJ1-2, with D unclear. From germline, CDR1 is SGHDT and CDR2 YYEEEE. The CDR3 has 12 amino acids. Trimming took 0 bases from V and 4 from J, leaving 4 bases between them. CDR3 coding DNA: TGTGCCAGCAGCTTGGTGAGCTATGGCTACACCTTC. Translation: CASSLVSYGYTF. Based on the CDR3 plus reference TRBV5-6 and TRBJ1-2, the full variable domain is DAGVTQSPTHLIKTRGQQVTLRCSPKSGHDTVSWYQQALGQGPQFIFQYYEEEERQRGNFPDRFSGHQFPNYSSELNVNALLLGDSALYLCASSLVSYGYTFGSGTRLTVV.

This clonotype was detected ten times or more. This rearrangement joins TRBV2 to TRBJ2-3, with 7 bases that match TRBD2. The length of the CDR3 is 15 residues. Unmatched junction bases numbered 8, after V lost 4 bases and J lost 4 bases. Germline V gives CDR1 SNHLY, CDR2 FYNNEI. The CDR3: CASSAGLLSADTQYF. For the CDR3, the DNA is TGTGCCAGCAGTGCGGGACTACTCTCCGCAGATACGCAGTATTTT.

This chain joins TRBV6-2 or TRBV6-3 and TRBJ2-2; D gene uncertain. Trimming shortened V by 4 bases and J by 7 bases, and 10 bases separated the two germline ends. CDR3 length equals 13 residues. Germline loops: CDR1 MNHEY, CDR2 SVGEGT. As DNA, the CDR3 is TGTGCCAGCAGTTTGCCCCTTCGCGGGGAGCTGTTTTTT. Translation: CASSLPLRGELFF.

This clonotype was observed at least ten times. V is TRBV4-2 and J is TRBJ2-7; 9 bases are a match to TRBD1. CDR3 length: 15 residues. CDR1 is LGHNA and CDR2 is YNFKEQ in the germline V gene. J was trimmed by 5 bases and V by 1 base; bases with no gene match: 6. CDR3 residues: CASSQGDRDGDEQYF. The CDR3, as DNA: TGTGCCAGCAGCCAAGGGGACAGGGACGGGGACGAGCAGTACTTC.

Points on this clonotype: With a much larger clone just one base away, this may be a read error. The V gene is TRBV9, the J gene TRBJ1-2; D gene uncertain. This CDR3 is 12 amino acids long. Germline values: CDR1 SGDLS, CDR2 YYNGEE. CDR3 region: CASSRVGYGYIF. CDR3 in DNA: TGTGCCAGCAGTCGGGTGGGCTATGGCTACATCTTC.

This clonotype was detected many times. The J gene is TRBJ1-5, the V gene TRBV6-5, with TRBD1 matching over 7 bases. The V gene end was trimmed by 8 bases and the J gene end by 5 bases; junction bases not matched to a gene: 6. The germline V gene encodes CDR1 MNHEY and CDR2 SVGAGI. This CDR3 region has 13 residues. The CDR3 loop is CASSRGGDQPQHF. The DNA for the CDR3 is TGTGCCAGCTCCAGGGGGGGGGATCAGCCCCAGCATTTT.